Here is one T cell receptor beta chain with its context. Its matching antigen is unknown. The authors produced TCR alpha and TCR beta cDNA libraries with sample barcodes and UMIs by 5'RACE using constant-segment primers. TCRdb reprocessed the 5' RACE reads with MiXCR, giving one entry per CDR3 protein. The profile covers a few hundred thousand distinct CDR3 sequences, with roughly a sixth appearing a single time and around 20% taken by the ten largest. The data derive from a study of T-cell memory formation after mild COVID-19. Study in general: The study found TCR clusters largely donor specific. Study observations and caveats: From day 15 to 85, contracting clones were balanced between CD4 and CD8, whereas later expanders leaned toward CD4+.

Trimming took off 6 bases at V and 4 bases at J, with 7 bases between the two ends. Germline V lookup: CDR1 LNHDA, CDR2 SQIVND (reference sequence). The CDR3 spans 11 residues. The chain uses TRBV19 and TRBJ2-7; D ambiguous. The clonotype comes from a man aged 18-30 years who had mild COVID-19 (a few samples of this study predate the infection). Cell type and time point are not known. Sequencing used PBMCs or a T cell subset sorted from them (not recorded which). CDR3 region: CASRTGYEQYF. CDR3 DNA: TGTGCCAGTAGGACCGGATACGAGCAGTACTTC.